The 5 T cell receptor beta chains reported below all come from one sample, sequenced in a study of T cells in Graves' hyperthyroidism and ophthalmopathy (dated by TCRdb to between 2018 and 2020). Receptor amplification or capture employed multiplex PCR. Sequencing used an Illumina HiSeq 2000. The TCR beta CDR3 regions were amplified from RNA transcripts. For the first round of RT-PCR on the TCR CDR3, the HTBI primer set was used together with the Qiagen OneStep RT-PCR kit. Clones were called with MiXCR by TCRdb after fastp trimmed the public reads at Q25, and only in-frame beta chains were retained. Each CDR3 protein gets just one entry, which takes the most common genes and DNA from the rows behind it. Counted in this sample were some 300,000 distinct CDR3 sequences; around a fifth of them appeared once. Together, the top ten hold about 35% of the sample. The sample was blood. The receptor source for this set is a man between 50 and 59 years old with Graves' ophthalmopathy.

As DNA, the CDR3 is TGTGCCAGCTCACCCCAGAGGGATGAGCAGTTCTTC. Its translation: CASSPQRDEQFF. V usage is TRBV18 and J usage is TRBJ2-1, with D possibly being TRBD2 (5 bases). V was cut by 3 bases and J by 8 bases, with 8 bases left in between. The CDR3 is made up of 12 amino acids. Looked up from germline, CDR1 is KGHSH and CDR2 is LQKENI.

This clonotype appeared a few times. The chain is built from TRBV11-2 and TRBJ2-1; D assignment may be TRBD1 or TRBD2 (5 bases each). The V and J ends lost 0 bases and 5 bases respectively, with 20 bases between them. CDR3 length equals 18 residues. Germline CDR1 is SGHAT and CDR2 is FQNNGV. The CDR3 DNA sequence: TGTGCCAGCAGCTTAGATCGGTGGGGGACCCCTCGGGACAATGAGCAGTTCTTC. This gives the protein CASSLDRWGTPRDNEQFF. Variable domain in full (rest from reference TRBV11-2 and TRBJ2-1): EAGVAQSPRYKIIEKRQSVAFWCNPISGHATLYWYQQILGQGPKLLIQFQNNGVVDDSQLPKDRFSAERLKGVDSTLKIQPAKLEDSAVYLCASSLDRWGTPRDNEQFFGPGTRLTVL.

This clonotype was found many times. The chain has TRBV20-1 and TRBJ2-5, with 8 bases that match TRBD2. V lost 6 bases, J lost 4 bases, and 10 bases stayed unmatched. Germline lookup yields CDR1 DFQATT and CDR2 SNEGSKA (reference sequence). This CDR3 comprises 14 residues. CDR3 nucleotide sequence: TGCAGTGCGGCGAAGGTCGCGGGAGGAGAGACCCAGTACTTC. Its translation: CSAAKVAGGETQYF.

J is TRBJ1-6 and V is TRBV28; 10 bases map to TRBD1. The CDR3 runs to 18 residues. The germline V gene encodes CDR1 MDHEN and CDR2 SYDVKM. V lost 4 bases, J lost 7 bases, and 13 bases stayed unmatched. CDR3 DNA sequence: TGTGCCAGCAGTTCGGGAGGCCGACAGGGGGCGCGAAATTCACCCCTCCACTTT. It encodes CASSSGGRQGARNSPLHF.

This clonotype came up a few times. The chain employs TRBV6-1 and TRBJ2-4, with a weak D call TRBD2 (6 bases). Trimming took off 6 bases at V and 4 bases at J, with 16 bases between the two ends. The CDR3 spans 15 residues. CDR1 and CDR2 (germline): MNHNS, SASEGT. The CDR3 DNA reads TGTGCCAGCAGCGCCCGACTAGGGGCAAAAAACATTCAGTACTTC. Its protein product is CASSARLGAKNIQYF.